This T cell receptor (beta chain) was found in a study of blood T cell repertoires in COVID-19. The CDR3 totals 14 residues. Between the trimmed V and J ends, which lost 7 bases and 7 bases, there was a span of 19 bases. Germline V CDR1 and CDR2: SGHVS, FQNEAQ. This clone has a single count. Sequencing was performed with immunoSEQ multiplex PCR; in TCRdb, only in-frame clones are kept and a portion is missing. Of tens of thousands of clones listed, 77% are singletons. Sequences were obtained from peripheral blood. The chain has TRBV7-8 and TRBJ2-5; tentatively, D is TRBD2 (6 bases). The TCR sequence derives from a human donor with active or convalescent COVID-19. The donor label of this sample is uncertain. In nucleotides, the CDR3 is TGTGCCAGCACTCCGGCGGGACTGAGGCGGACCCAGTACTTC. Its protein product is CASTPAGLRRTQYF.